The following is a TCR beta chain sequence with its context. Germline V lookup: CDR1 SEHNR, CDR2 FQNEAQ (reference sequence). V gave up 3 bases and J gave up 0 bases, with 9 bases separating them. The CDR3 runs to 15 residues. This sample was included in a study of control samples from healthy donors and cancer patients. Profiling relied on immunoSEQ multiplex PCR, and the TCRdb table lists in-frame clones only, not all of them. The repertoire holds about 270,000 clones, with approximately 80% as singletons. The chain recombines TRBV7-9 with TRBJ1-5, with a weak D call TRBD1 (5 bases). Sequencing input: PBMCs. The receptor was derived from a woman aged 60-75 years with lung cancer. The CDR3 is CASSLAGYSNQPQHF. The CDR3 DNA follows: TGTGCCAGCAGCTTGGCAGGGTATAGCAATCAGCCCCAGCATTTT.